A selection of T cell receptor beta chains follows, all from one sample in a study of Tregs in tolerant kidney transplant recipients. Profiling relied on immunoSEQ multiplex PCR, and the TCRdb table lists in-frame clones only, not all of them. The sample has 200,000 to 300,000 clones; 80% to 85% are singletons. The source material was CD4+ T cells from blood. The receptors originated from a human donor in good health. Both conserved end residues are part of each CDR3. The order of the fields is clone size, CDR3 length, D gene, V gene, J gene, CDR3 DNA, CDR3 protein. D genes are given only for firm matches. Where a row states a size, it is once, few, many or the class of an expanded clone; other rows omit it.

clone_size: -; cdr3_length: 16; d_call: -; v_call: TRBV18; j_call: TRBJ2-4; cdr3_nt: TGTGCCAGCTCACCACCGTCGCAGGGGCATAAAAACATTCAGTACTTC; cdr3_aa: CASSPPSQGHKNIQYF
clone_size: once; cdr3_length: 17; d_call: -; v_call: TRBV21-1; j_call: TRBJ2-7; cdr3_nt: TGTGCCAGCAGCAAAGCCTCCAGGGACAGGGAGTCGGACGAGCAGTACTTC; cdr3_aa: CASSKASRDRESDEQYF
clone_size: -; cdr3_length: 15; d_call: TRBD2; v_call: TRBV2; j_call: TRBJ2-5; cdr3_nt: TGTGCCAGCAGGATGACTAGCGGGAGAGTCGAGACCCAGTACTTC; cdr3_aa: CASRMTSGRVETQYF
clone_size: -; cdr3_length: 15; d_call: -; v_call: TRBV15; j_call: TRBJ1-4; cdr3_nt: TGTGCCACCAGCAGAGAAGGCAGAGATAATGAAAAACTGTTTTTT; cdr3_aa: CATSREGRDNEKLFF
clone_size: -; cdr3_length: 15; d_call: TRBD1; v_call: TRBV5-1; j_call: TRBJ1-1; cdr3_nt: TGCGCCAGCAGCTTGAGGACAGGGGAGAGCACTGAAGCTTTCTTT; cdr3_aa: CASSLRTGESTEAFF
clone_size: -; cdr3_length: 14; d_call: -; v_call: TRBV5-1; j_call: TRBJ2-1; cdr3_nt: TGCGCCAGCAGCTTGGCCCCGGGAATCGATGAGCAGTTCTTC; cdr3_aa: CASSLAPGIDEQFF
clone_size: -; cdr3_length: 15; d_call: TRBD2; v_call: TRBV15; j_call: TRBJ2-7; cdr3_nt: TGTGCCACCAGCAGAGATCGGGCTAGCGGGGGCGAGCAGTACTTC; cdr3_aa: CATSRDRASGGEQYF
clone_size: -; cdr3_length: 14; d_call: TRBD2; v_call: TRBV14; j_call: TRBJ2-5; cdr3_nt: TGTGCCAGCAGCCAACTAGCGGGGCAAGAGACCCAGTACTTC; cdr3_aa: CASSQLAGQETQYF
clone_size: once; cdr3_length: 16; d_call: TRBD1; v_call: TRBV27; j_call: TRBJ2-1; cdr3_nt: TGTGCCAGCAGTTCTCTCCCGGGACAGGGGTACAATGAGCAGTTCTTC; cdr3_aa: CASSSLPGQGYNEQFF
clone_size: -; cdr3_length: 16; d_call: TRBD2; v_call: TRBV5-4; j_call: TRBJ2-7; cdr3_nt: TGTGCCAGCAGCTTGGCTAGCGGGAGTCGCCTGTACGAGCAGTACTTC; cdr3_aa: CASSLASGSRLYEQYF
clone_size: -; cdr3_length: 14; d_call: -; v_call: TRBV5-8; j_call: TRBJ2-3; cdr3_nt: TGTGCCAGCAGCTTATGGGTTAGCACAGATACGCAGTATTTT; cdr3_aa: CASSLWVSTDTQYF
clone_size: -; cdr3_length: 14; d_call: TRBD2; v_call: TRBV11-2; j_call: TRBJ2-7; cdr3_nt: TGTGCCAGCAGGGGGGGGATCTCAACCTACGAGCAGTACTTC; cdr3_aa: CASRGGISTYEQYF
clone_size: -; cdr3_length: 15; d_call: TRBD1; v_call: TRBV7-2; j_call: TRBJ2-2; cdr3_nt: TGTGCCAGCAGCTCAAGGACAGGGAACACCGGGGAGCTGTTTTTT; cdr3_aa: CASSSRTGNTGELFF
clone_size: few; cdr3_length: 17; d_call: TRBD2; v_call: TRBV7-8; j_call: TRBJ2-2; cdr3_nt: TGTGCCAGCAGCTTAGTTAGCGGGGGGGCCAACACCGGGGAGCTGTTTTTT; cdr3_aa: CASSLVSGGANTGELFF
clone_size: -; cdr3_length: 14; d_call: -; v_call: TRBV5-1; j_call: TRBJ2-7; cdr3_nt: TGCGCCAGCAGCTTGGAGGCCACTTCTTACGAGCAGTACTTC; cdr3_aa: CASSLEATSYEQYF
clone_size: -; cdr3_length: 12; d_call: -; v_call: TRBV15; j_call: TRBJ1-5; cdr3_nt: TGTGCCACCAGCAGAGGACTTTCCCCCCAGCATTTT; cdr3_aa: CATSRGLSPQHF
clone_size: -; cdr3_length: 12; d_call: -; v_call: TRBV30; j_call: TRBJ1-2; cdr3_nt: TGTGCCTGGGATGTGAATTCCGGAGGCTACACCTTC; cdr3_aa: CAWDVNSGGYTF
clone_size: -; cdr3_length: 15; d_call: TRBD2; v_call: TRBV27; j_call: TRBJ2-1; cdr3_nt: TGTGCCAGTCGACCCGGGGGGGCCACCTACAATGAGCAGTTCTTC; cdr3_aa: CASRPGGATYNEQFF